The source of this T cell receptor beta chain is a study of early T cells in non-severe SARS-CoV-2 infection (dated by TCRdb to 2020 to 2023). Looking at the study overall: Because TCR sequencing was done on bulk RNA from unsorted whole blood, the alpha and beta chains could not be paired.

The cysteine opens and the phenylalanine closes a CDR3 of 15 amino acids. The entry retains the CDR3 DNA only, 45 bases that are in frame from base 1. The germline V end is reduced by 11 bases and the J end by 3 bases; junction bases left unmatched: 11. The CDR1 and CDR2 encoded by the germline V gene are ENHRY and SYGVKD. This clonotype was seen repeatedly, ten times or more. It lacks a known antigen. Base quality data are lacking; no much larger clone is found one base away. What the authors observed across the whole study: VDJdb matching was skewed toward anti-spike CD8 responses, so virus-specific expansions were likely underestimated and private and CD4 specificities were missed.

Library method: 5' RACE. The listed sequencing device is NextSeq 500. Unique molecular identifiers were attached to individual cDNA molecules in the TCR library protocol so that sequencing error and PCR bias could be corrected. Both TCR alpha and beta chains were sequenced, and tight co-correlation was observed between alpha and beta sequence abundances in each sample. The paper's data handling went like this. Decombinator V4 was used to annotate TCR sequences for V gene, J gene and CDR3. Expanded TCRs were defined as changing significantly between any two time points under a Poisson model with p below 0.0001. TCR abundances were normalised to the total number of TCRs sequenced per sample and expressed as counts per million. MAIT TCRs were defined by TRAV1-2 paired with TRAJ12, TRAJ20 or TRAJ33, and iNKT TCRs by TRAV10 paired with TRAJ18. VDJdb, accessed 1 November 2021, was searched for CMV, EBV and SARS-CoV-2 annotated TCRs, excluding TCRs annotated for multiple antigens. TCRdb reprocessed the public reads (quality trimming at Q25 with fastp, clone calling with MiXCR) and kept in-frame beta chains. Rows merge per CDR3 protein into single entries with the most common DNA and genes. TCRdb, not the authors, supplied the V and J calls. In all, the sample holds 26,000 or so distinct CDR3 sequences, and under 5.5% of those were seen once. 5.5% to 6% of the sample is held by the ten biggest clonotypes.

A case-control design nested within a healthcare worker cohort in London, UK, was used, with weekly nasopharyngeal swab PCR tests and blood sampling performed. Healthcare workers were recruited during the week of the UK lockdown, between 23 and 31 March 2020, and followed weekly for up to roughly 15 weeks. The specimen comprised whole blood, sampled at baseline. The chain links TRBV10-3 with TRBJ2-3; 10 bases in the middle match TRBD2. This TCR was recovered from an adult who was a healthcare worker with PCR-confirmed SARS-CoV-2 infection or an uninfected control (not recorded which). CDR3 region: CASKSTSGRTDTQYF. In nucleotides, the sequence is TGTGCCTCAAAATCGACTAGCGGGCGGACAGATACGCAGTATTTT.